This T cell receptor (beta chain) stems from a study of blood T cell repertoires in COVID-19. Study-level information: The origin of the acute and convalescent COVID-19 samples was the United States, Italy and Spain.

V was cut by 0 bases and J by 7 bases, with 19 bases left in between. The CDR3 is 17 residues long. Germline CDR1 reads LGHDT; CDR2 reads YNNKEL (reference sequence). Per the study methods: Amplification of reference gene primers was used by the study to estimate nucleated cell counts. Produced via immunoSEQ multiplex PCR; TCRdb's table is partial and in-frame only. V, J and clone size derive from that table, while D and trimming were established from the DNA sequence. The data contain roughly 80,000 clones, around 88% of them singletons. This clone was seen more than once but under ten times. This TCR derives from a woman older than 75 with acute or convalescent COVID-19. The V call is TRBV3-1 (or the pseudogene TRBV3-2), the J call TRBJ2-1; tentative D call: TRBD1 (5 bases). Material: peripheral blood. As DNA, the CDR3 is TGTGCCAGCAGCCAAGAGAGGATGGGGCTCCTCTTTAATGAGCAGTTCTTC. This sequence encodes CASSQERMGLLFNEQFF.